The present TCR beta chain was sequenced within a study of control samples from healthy donors and cancer patients. Trimming stripped 0 bases from V and 6 bases from J, with 18 bases between. The CDR3 has 16 amino acids. Germline loops: CDR1 SGHRS, CDR2 YFSETQ. Libraries were prepared by immunoSEQ multiplex PCR; TCRdb keeps only in-frame clonotypes and omits some of them. The data contain roughly 100,000 clones, 92% of them singletons. The specimen sequenced was blood. This receptor was identified in a woman aged 18 to 35 in good health. The chain couples TRBV5-1 to TRBJ1-1; TRBD1 is a possible D gene (5 bases). The CDR3 DNA is TGCGCCAGCAGCTTGGGGGGGTTCGGTCGAGGCGCTGAAGCTTTCTTT. Its protein product is CASSLGGFGRGAEAFF.